This TCR beta chain stems from a study of regulatory T cells in long-lasting Graves disease. Trimming pared 3 bases from V and 1 base from J, leaving 6 bases between. This CDR3 is 13 amino acids long. Germline loops: CDR1 LNHDA, CDR2 SQIVND (reference sequence). The time point: persistent/refractory GD, antithyroid drugs over 5 years with positive TRAb. After RNA was extracted from PBMCs, the TCR library was made from it. For this clonotype: Its target is not known.

The study, taken as a whole, reports: TRBV28 was favored in persistent disease, as were TRBJ1-2 and TRBJ2-5.

Sequencing libraries for TCR beta were prepared with iRepertoire HTBI primers and Arm-PCR of CDR3 regions. TCRdb re-called the multiplex PCR reads with MiXCR, one entry per CDR3 protein. Here the sample spans 400,000 to 500,000 distinct CDR3 sequences, 20% to 25% being singletons. The TCR comes from a female donor with Graves disease. This specimen was peripheral blood mononuclear cells (PBMCs), taken when the disease was refractory, from a patient treated with antithyroid drugs. The V call is TRBV19, the J call TRBJ2-5; D gene unclear. The CDR3: CASSIRIQETQYF. The CDR3 DNA reads as TGTGCCAGTAGTATCCGAATCCAAGAGACCCAGTACTTC.